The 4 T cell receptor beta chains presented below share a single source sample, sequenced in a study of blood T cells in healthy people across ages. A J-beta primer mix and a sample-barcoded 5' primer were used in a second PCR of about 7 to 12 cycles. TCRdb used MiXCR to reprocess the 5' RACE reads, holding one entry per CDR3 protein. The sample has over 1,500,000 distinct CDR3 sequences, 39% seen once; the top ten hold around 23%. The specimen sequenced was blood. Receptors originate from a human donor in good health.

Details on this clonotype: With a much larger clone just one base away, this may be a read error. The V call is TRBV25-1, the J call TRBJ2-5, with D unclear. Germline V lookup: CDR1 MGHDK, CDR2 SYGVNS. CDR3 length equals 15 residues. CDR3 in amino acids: CTSSVGLGSQETQYF. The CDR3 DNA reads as TGTACCAGCAGTGTCGGGCTCGGTTCTCAAGAGACCCAGTACTTC.

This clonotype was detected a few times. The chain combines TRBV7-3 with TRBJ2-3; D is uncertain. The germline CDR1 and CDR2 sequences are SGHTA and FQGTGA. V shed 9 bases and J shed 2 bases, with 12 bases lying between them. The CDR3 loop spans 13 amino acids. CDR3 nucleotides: TGTGCCAGTGCCCCCACATTCACAGATACGCAGTATTTT. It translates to CASAPTFTDTQYF.

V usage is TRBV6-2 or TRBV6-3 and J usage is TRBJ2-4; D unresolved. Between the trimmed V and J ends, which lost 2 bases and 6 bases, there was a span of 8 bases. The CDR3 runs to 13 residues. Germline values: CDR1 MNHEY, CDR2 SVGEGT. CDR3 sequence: CASSYASRNIQYF. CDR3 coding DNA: TGTGCCAGCAGTTACGCAAGTCGAAACATTCAGTACTTC.

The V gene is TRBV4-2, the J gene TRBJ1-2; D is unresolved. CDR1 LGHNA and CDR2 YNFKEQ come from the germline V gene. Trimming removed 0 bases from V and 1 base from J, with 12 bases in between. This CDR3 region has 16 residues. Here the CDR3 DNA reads TGTGCCAGCAGCCAAGATTTGGTAGTATTTAACTATGGCTACACCTTC. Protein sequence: CASSQDLVVFNYGYTF.